This T cell receptor (beta chain) originates from a study of blood T cell repertoires in COVID-19. Study as a whole: Acute and convalescent COVID-19 samples came from the United States, Italy and Spain. T cells, B-cell-depleted T cells, or PBMCs supplied cDNA or gDNA.

The CDR3 is 15 amino acids. V shed 6 bases and J shed 4 bases, with 18 bases lying between them. Germline V gene lookup returns CDR1 LNHDA and CDR2 SQIVND (reference sequence). In the original processing: Researchers report that nucleated cell counts were estimated from reference gene primer amplification. Sequenced by immunoSEQ multiplex PCR; TCRdb stores in-frame clones only, minus some. V, J and clone size are those of that table, while D and trimming were read from the DNA. This table holds about 32,000 clones, about nine tenths found once. This rearrangement joins TRBV19 to TRBJ1-2, with D possibly matching TRBD1 (5 bases). The sequence derives from a man between 65 and 79 years old with active or convalescent COVID-19. The sample consisted of peripheral blood. CDR3 sequence: CASSLKLGTGYGYTF. The CDR3 nucleotides are TGTGCCAGTAGCCTAAAATTAGGAACAGGCTATGGCTACACCTTC.